The 10 T cell receptor beta chains in this list originate from one sample, sequenced in a study of shared clonotypes between healthy human individuals. The naive CD8 population came from CD45RO-negative cells selected for CCR7, without terminally differentiated effector memory CD45RA+ cells. Sequencing used immunoSEQ multiplex PCR; TCRdb keeps in-frame clones, though not all of them. The data show 2 million or so clones, roughly 94% seen once. Sequencing input: naive CD8+ T cells sorted from blood. These TCRs come from a man between 18 and 35 years old in good health.

The rearrangement joins TRBV15 to TRBJ1-5; TRBD1 agrees at 7 bases. Germline-derived CDR1 and CDR2 are LNHNV and YYDKDF (reference sequence). The CDR3 is made up of 16 amino acids. Trimming removed 0 bases from V and 7 bases from J; junction bases left unmatched: 9. The CDR3 region has the DNA TGTGCCACCAGCAGAGATTGGAGACAGGGTGAGCAGCCCCAGCATTTT. Amino acid sequence: CATSRDWRQGEQPQHF.

The rearrangement uses TRBV4-1 and TRBJ1-2; 7 bases agree with TRBD1. The J segment lost 8 bases and the V segment lost 2 bases, leaving 11 bases of the junction unmatched. The CDR3 totals 15 residues. Per the germline V gene, CDR1 is MGHRA and CDR2 is YSYEKL. The CDR3 here is CASSQLIGQENGYTF. CDR3 bases: TGCGCCAGCAGCCAACTCATCGGACAGGAAAACGGCTACACCTTC.

The chain links TRBV4-3 to TRBJ1-6; D is perhaps TRBD1 (5 bases). Germline V gene lookup returns CDR1 LGHNA and CDR2 YSLEER. The CDR3 totals 13 residues. The V gene lost 9 bases and the J gene lost 6 bases, with 12 bases spanning the gap. As DNA, the CDR3 is TGCGCCAGTCAACAGGACCTTAATTCACCCCTCCACTTT. The encoded protein is CASQQDLNSPLHF.

The chain is built from TRBV7-9 and TRBJ1-3; D not certain. Germline V CDR1 and CDR2: SEHNR, FQNEAQ (reference sequence). V was trimmed by 4 bases and J by 2 bases, leaving 9 bases between them. The CDR3 sequence is 14 residues long. CDR3 nucleotides: TGTGCCAGCAGCTACCGGGAGACTGGAAACACCATATATTTT. Its translation is CASSYRETGNTIYF.

The gene calls are TRBV6-1 and TRBJ2-7; no clear D gene. The CDR3 spans 13 residues. The germline V and J ends were trimmed by 1 base and 4 bases, with 8 bases remaining between them. Germline lookup yields CDR1 MNHNS and CDR2 SASEGT. The CDR3 reads CASSEGQRYEQYF. DNA of the CDR3: TGTGCCAGCAGTGAAGGACAACGGTACGAGCAGTACTTC.

As to this clone: The same CDR3 arises from other DNA sequences in this sample as well. The chain combines TRBV10-1 with TRBJ2-1; a weak D match, TRBD2 (5 bases). V lost 3 bases and J lost 0, with 9 bases in between. Per the germline V gene, CDR1 is WNHNN and CDR2 is SYGVQD (reference sequence). The CDR3 runs 15 residues. CDR3 residues: CASSDGESSYNEQFF. The CDR3 nucleotides are TGCGCCAGCAGTGACGGGGAAAGCTCCTACAATGAGCAGTTCTTC.

The chain joins TRBV5-1 to TRBJ2-7; D gene unclear. Germline CDR1 is SGHRS and CDR2 is YFSETQ. This CDR3 comprises 14 residues. Trimming took off 0 bases at V and 0 bases at J, with 7 bases between the two ends. CDR3 amino acids: CASSLDGVSYEQYF. CDR3 nucleotide sequence: TGCGCCAGCAGCTTGGATGGGGTCTCCTACGAGCAGTACTTC.

V and J are TRBV25-1 and TRBJ2-7; no firm D call. The germline CDR1 and CDR2 sequences are MGHDK and SYGVNS. Trimming pared 1 base from V and 0 bases from J, leaving 10 bases between. CDR3 length: 15 amino acids. CDR3 loop: CASSESVGSSYEQYF. CDR3 coding DNA: TGTGCCAGCAGTGAATCGGTGGGGTCCTCCTACGAGCAGTACTTC.

For this clone: The same CDR3 is also encoded by other DNA sequences in this sample. This chain uses TRBV6-6 with TRBJ2-3; the D is unclear. The V and J ends lost 6 bases and 2 bases respectively, with 3 bases between them. The CDR3 runs 11 residues. The germline V gene has CDR1 MNHNY and CDR2 SVGAGI (reference sequence). The CDR3 bases are TGTGCCAGCAGCCCCACAGATACGCAGTATTTT. Amino acid sequence: CASSPTDTQYF.

The rearrangement uses TRBV7-9 and TRBJ2-7; TRBD1 matches 7 bases. Germline CDR1 is SEHNR and CDR2 is FQNEAQ (reference sequence). Unmatched junction bases numbered 7, after V lost 5 bases and J lost 0 bases. The CDR3 is 15 amino acids. CDR3 region: CASSPRDSLSYEQYF. The CDR3 DNA reads as TGTGCCAGCAGCCCCCGGGACAGCCTCTCCTACGAGCAGTACTTC.